The rows below give T cell receptor beta chains drawn from one sample of a study of spatial heterogeneity in lung cancer. Each CDR3 protein is one row after TCRdb ran MiXCR on the 5' RACE reads. The top ten hold roughly two fifths of the sample, which has tens of thousands of distinct CDR3 sequences, 9.5% to 15% seen once. Here the sequenced sample was PBMCs, taken at surgery. These receptors were obtained from a male donor with early-stage non-small cell lung cancer. CDR3s include the opening cysteine and the closing phenylalanine or tryptophan. The order of the fields is J gene, V gene, CDR3 protein.

j_gene: TRBJ2-7; v_gene: TRBV12-3/TRBV12-4; CDR3aa: CASSQGLVGEQYF
j_gene: TRBJ1-5; v_gene: TRBV2; CDR3aa: CASKVGAGVQPQHF
j_gene: TRBJ2-1; v_gene: TRBV5-1; CDR3aa: CASSFDRAVLEQFF
j_gene: TRBJ2-3; v_gene: TRBV6-1; CDR3aa: CASSERGADTDTQYF
j_gene: TRBJ2-3; v_gene: TRBV20-1; CDR3aa: CSARVPSGTDTQYF
j_gene: TRBJ2-5; v_gene: TRBV5-1; CDR3aa: CASSGNQETQYF
j_gene: TRBJ2-7; v_gene: TRBV5-1; CDR3aa: CASSPQGGSSYEQYF
j_gene: TRBJ2-3; v_gene: TRBV6-1; CDR3aa: CASRDIVTDTQYF
j_gene: TRBJ2-7; v_gene: TRBV20-1; CDR3aa: CSARQTSYEQYF
j_gene: TRBJ2-1; v_gene: TRBV28; CDR3aa: CASSLGLAGVDEQFF
j_gene: TRBJ2-7; v_gene: TRBV27; CDR3aa: CASSLAGVLYELYF
j_gene: TRBJ1-1; v_gene: TRBV4-1; CDR3aa: CASSQEPQGSTEAFF
j_gene: TRBJ2-5; v_gene: TRBV28; CDR3aa: CASRSAGTLETQYF
j_gene: TRBJ1-1; v_gene: TRBV28; CDR3aa: CASSRWGGAGSEAFF
j_gene: TRBJ2-6; v_gene: TRBV7-2; CDR3aa: CASSLDGSGANVLTF
j_gene: TRBJ2-1; v_gene: TRBV28; CDR3aa: CASRGGRNEQFF
j_gene: TRBJ2-2; v_gene: TRBV7-9; CDR3aa: CASFGPNTGELFF
j_gene: TRBJ2-1; v_gene: TRBV28; CDR3aa: CASSLRQNQFF
j_gene: TRBJ2-3; v_gene: TRBV6-5; CDR3aa: CASSPGTGEDTQYF
j_gene: TRBJ2-1; v_gene: TRBV5-1; CDR3aa: CASSLDSVVYLSYNEQFF